A single sample gave rise to the 30 T cell receptor beta chains below, sequenced in a study of cytomegalovirus exposure and HLA in healthy donors. PCR used 60 Vbeta primers and 13 Jbeta primers. The assay was immunoSEQ multiplex PCR, and TCRdb's table has in-frame clones only and misses some. The sample yields 200,000 or so clones, about four fifths seen once. The sample taken for sequencing was PBMCs. The origin of the receptors is a boy between 5 and 17 years old in good health and CMV-seronegative.

V usage is TRBV29-1 and J usage is TRBJ2-7, with D possibly being TRBD1 (5 bases). The CDR3 consists of 13 residues. The germline CDR1 and CDR2 sequences are SQVTM and ANQGSEA. The V and J ends lost 5 bases and 5 bases respectively, with 16 bases between them. The CDR3 sequence: CSVRNRLVDEQYF. For the CDR3, the DNA is TGCAGCGTTAGGAACAGGCTCGTCGACGAGCAGTACTTC.

V usage is TRBV7-9 and J usage is TRBJ1-1; D is uncertain. Trimming shortened V by 5 bases and J by 6 bases, and 7 bases separated the two germline ends. This CDR3 spans 11 amino acids. The V gene's germline CDR1 is SEHNR and CDR2 FQNEAQ (reference sequence). CDR3: CASSPLAEAFF. CDR3 sequence (DNA): TGTGCCAGCAGCCCTCTCGCTGAAGCTTTCTTT.

This chain uses TRBV19 with TRBJ2-3, with TRBD2 matching over 10 bases. J gave up 0 bases and V 9 bases, and 6 bases lay outside the gene matches. CDR3 length: 15 residues. Looked up from germline, CDR1 is LNHDA and CDR2 is SQIVND (reference sequence). DNA of the CDR3: TGTGCCAGCCGCCGGACTAGCGGTAGCACAGATACGCAGTATTTT. It yields the protein CASRRTSGSTDTQYF.

The genes are TRBV5-4 and TRBJ2-5, with 7 bases identical to TRBD2. The DNA end favors TRBJ2-7, so the J call may be wrong. Germline CDR1 is SGHNT and CDR2 is YYREEE (reference sequence). The CDR3 extends over 15 amino acids. CDR3 amino acids: CASSFRVGGSYEQYF. CDR3 DNA sequence: TGTGCCAGCAGCTTCAGGGTCGGGGGGTCCTACGAGCAGTACTTC.

The chain uses TRBV9 and TRBJ1-5; D is perhaps TRBD1 (6 bases). CDR3 size: 14 residues. CDR1 and CDR2 from the germline V gene are SGDLS and YYNGEE. V lost 4 bases and J 1 base, leaving 9 bases between the germline ends. The CDR3 coding sequence is TGTGCCAGCAGCCAACAGGGCAGCAATCAGCCCCAGCATTTT. Translation gives CASSQQGSNQPQHF.

The V call is TRBV2, the J call TRBJ2-5, with 7 bases lining up with TRBD1. The J call could be wrong; TRBJ2-7 is a better fit for the DNA end. The CDR3 is made up of 14 amino acids. The germline V gene encodes CDR1 SNHLY and CDR2 FYNNEI. Written as DNA, the CDR3 is TGTGCCAGCGATAGAGGGGGCGAAACCTACGAGCAGTACTTC. This codes for CASDRGGETYEQYF.

The V call is TRBV30, the J call TRBJ1-3, with D tentatively TRBD1 (5 bases). Germline V gene lookup returns CDR1 GTSNPN and CDR2 SVGIG (reference sequence). The CDR3 spans 13 residues. V lost 3 bases and J 4 bases, leaving 10 bases between the germline ends. The CDR3 sequence is CAWSRQTGNTIYF. CDR3 sequence (DNA): TGTGCCTGGAGCCGACAGACAGGAAACACCATATATTTT. Complete variable domain (other parts from reference TRBV30 and TRBJ1-3): SQTIHQWPATLVQPVGSPLSLECTVEGTSNPNLYWYRQAAGRGLQLLFYSVGIGQISSEVPQNLSASRPQDRQFILSSKKLLLSDSGFYLCAWSRQTGNTIYFGEGSWLTVV.

The rearrangement joins TRBV21-1 to TRBJ2-1; TRBD2, the D gene given by the table, was not confirmed from the DNA. TRBV21-1 counts as a pseudogene. The CDR3 has 17 residues. CDR3 sequence: CASSTRPTRAGHNEQFF. The CDR3 DNA reads TGTGCCAGCAGCACACGTCCGACGAGGGCCGGGCACAATGAGCAGTTCTTC.

The chain recombines TRBV7-6 with TRBJ2-1; tentative D call: TRBD1 (5 bases). Deletions cut 0 bases from V and 6 bases from J, with 18 bases between. Germline V gives CDR1 SGHVS, CDR2 FNYEAQ. This CDR3 has 17 amino acids. CDR3: CASSLANRNFPINEQFF. The DNA of the CDR3 is TGTGCCAGCAGCTTAGCGAACAGGAACTTCCCCATCAATGAGCAGTTCTTC.

The chain employs TRBV5-3 and TRBJ1-1; no firm D call. TRBV5-3 is identified as an open reading frame with a role that is uncertain. The V gene lost 10 bases and the J gene lost 2 bases, with 15 bases spanning the gap. This CDR3 is 13 amino acids long. The CDR3 loop reads CAGQVDRNTEAFF. The CDR3 DNA reads TGTGCCGGCCAGGTGGATCGAAACACTGAAGCTTTCTTT.

The chain has TRBV5-6 and TRBJ1-1; D is unclear. Germline V gene data show CDR1 as SGHDT and CDR2 as YYEEEE. The CDR3 runs 14 residues. V was trimmed by 5 bases and J by 3 bases, leaving 14 bases between them. Here the CDR3 DNA reads TGTGCCAGCAGGCGGGCTCGGTGGGACACTGAAGCTTTCTTT. This gives the protein CASRRARWDTEAFF. Based on the CDR3 plus reference TRBV5-6 and TRBJ1-1, the full variable domain is DAGVTQSPTHLIKTRGQQVTLRCSPKSGHDTVSWYQQALGQGPQFIFQYYEEEERQRGNFPDRFSGHQFPNYSSELNVNALLLGDSALYLCASRRARWDTEAFFGQGTRLTVV.

This chain uses TRBV7-2 with TRBJ2-3, with TRBD2 identical over 9 bases. Trimming took 5 bases from V and 3 from J; bases not matched to a gene: 6. CDR3 length: 15 amino acids. Germline assignment: CDR1 SGHTA and CDR2 FQGNSA. The CDR3 here is CASSRWTSETDTQYF. The CDR3 bases are TGTGCCAGCAGCAGATGGACTAGCGAGACAGATACGCAGTATTTT.

The table lists this clone with a count of one. The chain combines TRBV19 with TRBJ1-1, with a possible D match to TRBD1 (5 bases). The length of the CDR3 is 13 residues. Trimming removed 5 bases from V and 6 bases from J, with 13 bases in between. Germline values: CDR1 LNHDA, CDR2 SQIVND (reference sequence). The CDR3 spells CASSVRVGAEAFF. Here the CDR3 DNA reads TGTGCCAGTAGTGTCAGGGTAGGCGCTGAAGCTTTCTTT.

The rearrangement links TRBV29-1 to TRBJ1-2; D perhaps matches TRBD1 (5 bases). V lost 7 bases, J lost 8 bases, and 14 bases lay in between. Looked up from germline, CDR1 is SQVTM and CDR2 is ANQGSEA. There are 11 residues in the CDR3. The CDR3 region is CSAGGVGGYTF. In DNA, the CDR3 is TGCAGCGCCGGGGGGGTGGGGGGCTACACCTTC. The complete variable domain, with remaining parts taken from reference TRBV29-1 and TRBJ1-2, reads SAVISQKPSRDICQRGTSLTIQCQVDSQVTMMFWYRQQPGQSLTLIATANQGSEATYESGFVIDKFPISRPNLTFSTLTVSNMSPEDSSIYLCSAGGVGGYTFGSGTRLTVV.

The chain carries TRBV15 and TRBJ2-3; no reliable D call. This CDR3 region has 15 residues. Trimming removed 5 bases at V and 0 bases at J, with 12 bases between. The V gene's germline CDR1 is LNHNV and CDR2 YYDKDF (reference sequence). CDR3 amino acids: CATSYPAVSTDTQYF. DNA of the CDR3: TGTGCCACCAGCTATCCGGCGGTTAGCACAGATACGCAGTATTTT.

Points on this clone: The junction does not match germline at one end; this may be a read error. Here the CDR3 DNA reads TGTGCCAGCAGCCTAGGGAAGGGGCGTCTCCAGCCCCAGCATTTT. It translates to CASSLGKGRLQPQHF. The genes are TRBV13 and TRBJ1-5, with TRBD1 as a possible D gene (5 bases). CDR1 and CDR2 (germline): PRHDT, FYEKMQ (reference sequence). There are 15 residues in the CDR3. Full variable domain (missing parts from reference TRBV13 and TRBJ1-5): AAGVIQSPRHLIKEKRETATLKCYPIPRHDTVYWYQQGPGQDPQFLISFYEKMQSDKGSIPDRFSAQQFSDYHSELNMSSLELGDSALYFCASSLGKGRLQPQHFGDGTRLSIL.

J is TRBJ2-7 and V is TRBV10-1, with D perhaps matching TRBD1 (5 bases). Germline V gene data show CDR1 as WNHNN and CDR2 as SYGVQD (reference sequence). Trimming left V 2 bases short and J 2 bases short, with 10 bases between. This CDR3 region has 14 residues. The chain's CDR3 is CASSEKGIPYEQYF. The CDR3 nucleotides read TGCGCCAGCAGTGAGAAGGGGATCCCCTACGAGCAGTACTTC.

The chain links TRBV19 to TRBJ2-3, with 8 bases lining up with TRBD2. This CDR3 region has 18 residues. The germline gives CDR1 LNHDA, CDR2 SQIVND (reference sequence). The trim removed 1 base at V and 2 bases at J, leaving 11 bases unmatched. The CDR3 loop is CASSIGRPGREDTDTQYF. CDR3 in DNA: TGTGCCAGTAGTATAGGAAGGCCAGGGCGGGAGGACACAGATACGCAGTATTTT.

The genes are TRBV2 and TRBJ1-2, with TRBD1 matching 7 bases. Germline CDR1 SNHLY, CDR2 FYNNEI. The CDR3 length is 17 residues. V shed 1 base and J 7 bases; nucleotides not matched to a gene: 15. As DNA, the CDR3 is TGTGCCAGCAGTGAAGATCCCTGGGGCGACAGGGACTCTGGCTACACCTTC. Residues: CASSEDPWGDRDSGYTF.

V gene TRBV5-4 combines with J gene TRBJ2-3, with D hard to call. The CDR3 has 12 amino acids. CDR1 is SGHNT, CDR2 YYREEE, per germline (reference sequence). Between the trimmed V and J ends, which lost 4 bases and 5 bases, there was a span of 8 bases. For the CDR3, the DNA is TGTGCCAGCAGCCTACTTAGAGATACGCAGTATTTT. Residues: CASSLLRDTQYF.

This chain uses TRBV6-6 with TRBJ1-5; TRBD1 agrees at 8 bases. With V trimmed by 8 bases and J by 4 bases, 7 bases remained unmatched. Germline values: CDR1 MNHNY, CDR2 SVGAGI (reference sequence). CDR3 size: 14 residues. CDR3 sequence (DNA): TGTGCCAGCCACAGGGGGAGATCTAATCAGCCCCAGCATTTT. This sequence encodes CASHRGRSNQPQHF.

This chain links TRBV27 with TRBJ2-3; TRBD2 matches at 7 bases. The CDR3 consists of 15 residues. The V segment lost 6 bases and the J segment 0 bases; nucleotides outside the gene matches: 6. Per germline, CDR1 MNHEY and CDR2 SMNVEV (reference sequence). Written as DNA, the CDR3 is TGTGCCAGCAGCTGGACTAGTCGGAGCACAGATACGCAGTATTTT. Residues: CASSWTSRSTDTQYF.

The chain employs TRBV5-4 and TRBJ1-6; no definite D call. From germline, CDR1 is SGHNT and CDR2 YYREEE (reference sequence). The CDR3 totals 12 residues. V was pared by 2 bases and J by 7 bases, with 4 bases between. CDR3 bases: TGTGCCAGCAGCTTCCTAAATTCACCCCTCCACTTT. Translated, it gives CASSFLNSPLHF.

V and J are TRBV27 and TRBJ2-2; 8 bases agree with TRBD2. J gave up 7 bases and V 10 bases, and 11 bases lay outside the gene matches. The germline CDR1 and CDR2 sequences are MNHEY and SMNVEV (reference sequence). This CDR3 contains 14 residues. CDR3 nucleotides: TGTGCCACCCAATCCGGGGGGGCGGGCGGGGAGCTGTTTTTT. Amino acids: CATQSGGAGGELFF.

CDR3 loop: CASSRPGRQPYNEQFF. The CDR3 DNA sequence: TGCGCCAGCAGCCGCCCGGGGAGACAACCCTACAATGAGCAGTTCTTC. The rearrangement uses TRBV4-3 and TRBJ2-1; D is possibly TRBD2 (5 bases). The CDR3 covers 16 residues. Per germline, CDR1 LGHNA and CDR2 YSLEER. V was trimmed by 4 bases and J by 2 bases, leaving 15 bases between them.

The chain recombines TRBV30 with TRBJ1-5; TRBD1 matches at 10 bases. Germline-derived CDR1 and CDR2 are GTSNPN and SVGIG (reference sequence). The CDR3 covers 13 residues. The ends lost 4 bases at V and 5 bases at J; junction bases unmatched: 2. CDR3 bases: TGTGCCTGGAAAGGGACAGGGGATCAGCCCCAGCATTTT. It is translated as CAWKGTGDQPQHF.

CDR3 in amino acids: CASSYMGLAGYNEQFF. In nucleotides, the CDR3 is TGTGCCAGCAGCTACATGGGGCTAGCGGGTTACAATGAGCAGTTCTTC. This sequence joins TRBV2 and TRBJ2-1; 8 nucleotides agree with TRBD2. CDR3 length equals 16 residues. Germline CDR1 and CDR2: SNHLY and FYNNEI. V was pared by 6 bases and J by 4 bases, with 11 bases of the junction left unmatched.

The J gene is TRBJ1-1, the V gene TRBV29-1; no clear D gene. This CDR3 has 13 residues. Germline V CDR1 and CDR2: SQVTM, ANQGSEA. Trimming cost V 5 bases and J 4 bases, with 14 bases left between them. This CDR3 reads CSVRMTLLTEAFF. As DNA, the CDR3 is TGCAGCGTTCGCATGACACTGCTCACTGAAGCTTTCTTT.

This rearrangement joins TRBV4-1 to TRBJ2-1; 9 positions agree with TRBD2. The trim removed 3 bases at V and 5 bases at J, leaving 8 bases unmatched. CDR1 MGHRA and CDR2 YSYEKL come from the germline V gene. The CDR3 covers 16 residues. CDR3 in DNA: TGCGCCAGCAGCCAGTTAGCGGGGGCCTCTAACAATGAGCAGTTCTTC. It translates to CASSQLAGASNNEQFF.

This chain connects TRBV7-2 to TRBJ1-4; D is ambiguous. The CDR3 has 13 residues. Germline CDR1 and CDR2: SGHTA and FQGNSA. V lost 3 bases and J 4 bases, leaving 6 bases between the germline ends. In DNA, the CDR3 is TGTGCCAGCAGCTTCCAGATTAATGAAAAACTGTTTTTT. It translates to CASSFQINEKLFF.